The 27 T cell receptor beta chains below were found in one sample sequenced in a study of blood T cells in healthy people across ages. The use of a sample-barcoded 5' primer and a J-beta primer mix characterized a second PCR of about 7 to 12 cycles. TCRdb itself ran the 5' RACE reads through MiXCR, one entry per CDR3 protein. The sample holds 550,000 to 750,000 distinct CDR3 sequences, under 25% seen once. The source material was blood. These receptors were taken from a man in his 70s in good health.

This clonotype appeared a few times. This chain uses TRBV12-3 or TRBV12-4 with TRBJ2-7; TRBD1 agrees at 8 bases. The CDR3 consists of 15 residues. The V and J ends lost 4 bases and 2 bases, in that order; junction bases with no gene match: 7. CDR3 coding DNA: TGTGCCAGCAGTTCCGCGACAGGGGCCCCCTACGAGCAGTACTTC. Its translation is CASSSATGAPYEQYF.

This clonotype has just a few counts. CDR3 region: CSASPTSGSSAEQFF. The CDR3 DNA sequence: TGCAGTGCTAGCCCGACTAGCGGGAGTAGCGCTGAGCAGTTCTTC. The rearrangement links TRBV20-1 to TRBJ2-1, with 12 bases identical to TRBD2. The ends lost 3 bases at V and 9 bases at J; junction bases unmatched: 9. The CDR3 covers 15 residues. The germline V gene encodes CDR1 DFQATT and CDR2 SNEGSKA (reference sequence).

This clonotype has more than one count but fewer than ten. V and J are TRBV5-1 and TRBJ2-3, with 9 bases matching TRBD2. Germline V gene lookup returns CDR1 SGHRS and CDR2 YFSETQ. The length of the CDR3 is 18 residues. The V gene end was trimmed by 5 bases and the J gene end by 2 bases; junction bases not matched to a gene: 15. DNA for the CDR3: TGCGCCAGCAGACCAGGGGAGCGAGCGGGAGGCCTCACAGATACGCAGTATTTT. This gives the protein CASRPGERAGGLTDTQYF.

This chain joins TRBV7-9 and TRBJ2-7; D unclear. The CDR3 loop spans 14 amino acids. Trimming took off 1 base at V and 2 bases at J, with 9 bases between the two ends. Germline values: CDR1 SEHNR, CDR2 FQNEAQ (reference sequence). The CDR3 coding sequence is TGTGCCAGCAGCTTAGTAGCCGGACCCTACGAGCAGTACTTC. Translation: CASSLVAGPYEQYF.

The chain combines TRBV6-5 with TRBJ1-4; no firm D call. V lost 7 bases to trimming and J lost 6 bases, with 15 bases between them. CDR3 length: 14 amino acids. The V gene's germline CDR1 is MNHEY and CDR2 SVGAGI. The CDR3 DNA reads as TGTGCCAGCACCTTTACTCCCAGAGATGAAAAACTGTTTTTT. This translates into CASTFTPRDEKLFF.

The sample holds many counts of this clonotype. This chain uses TRBV4-3 with TRBJ1-4, with D tentatively TRBD1 (5 bases). From germline, CDR1 is LGHNA and CDR2 YSLEER. The V end lost 1 base, the J end lost 5 bases, and 11 bases lay between the germline ends. This CDR3 is built from 15 residues. The CDR3 DNA sequence: TGCGCCAGCAGCCAAGGTTCGGGGGGGAATGAAAAACTGTTTTTT. It is translated as CASSQGSGGNEKLFF.

The rearrangement joins TRBV12-3 or TRBV12-4 to TRBJ2-5, with 7 bases lining up with TRBD1. There are 13 residues in the CDR3. The ends lost 6 bases at V and 1 base at J; junction bases unmatched: 2. The CDR3 sequence is CASSDRAQETQYF. CDR3 nucleotide sequence: TGTGCCAGCAGCGACAGGGCCCAAGAGACCCAGTACTTC.

CDR3 nucleotides: TGTGCCAGCAGTATCTTAGCGGGATGGCGACACAATGAGCAGTTCTTC. It codes for CASSILAGWRHNEQFF. The V and J genes are TRBV12-3 or TRBV12-4 and TRBJ2-5, with 8 bases lining up with TRBD2. The DNA end lines up better with TRBJ2-1; the J call may be wrong. The CDR3 has 16 amino acids.

This clonotype was seen a few times. The CDR3 DNA reads as TGTGCCAGCAAAATAGGGGACAGGGGCGCCATAAGTCAGCCCCAGCATTTT. Its protein is CASKIGDRGAISQPQHF. The V and J genes are TRBV6-2 or TRBV6-3 and TRBJ1-5; 10 bases are shared with TRBD1. The J segment lost 6 bases and the V segment lost 7 bases, leaving 15 bases of the junction unmatched. Germline assignment: CDR1 MNHEY and CDR2 SVGEGT. The CDR3 has 17 amino acids.

This clonotype was found a few times. The chain is built from TRBV21-1 and TRBJ1-6. TRBV21-1 is a documented pseudogene. CDR3 length: 15 amino acids. The CDR3 loop is CACSRGSLNNSPLHF. Here the CDR3 DNA reads TGTGCCTGCAGCCGGGGATCGTTGAATAATTCACCCCTCCACTTT.

This chain uses TRBV6-2 or TRBV6-3 with TRBJ1-6, with 7 bases that match TRBD1. The CDR3 is made up of 14 amino acids. Per the germline V gene, CDR1 is MNHEY and CDR2 is SVGEGT. V gave up 2 bases and J gave up 9 bases; unmatched junction bases: 4. DNA for the CDR3: TGTGCCAGCAGTTACGACAGGGAAAGTTCACCCCTCCACTTT. Residues: CASSYDRESSPLHF.

About this clonotype: A read error is likely, as this CDR3 ends without the conserved phenylalanine or tryptophan. The CDR3 is CASSLNAKNIQYS. The DNA of the CDR3 is TGTGCCAGCAGTTTAAATGCTAAAAACATTCAGTACTCC. This chain uses TRBV28 with TRBJ2-4; D gene uncertain. Trimming stripped 2 bases from V and 4 bases from J, with 6 bases between. The CDR3 is made up of 13 amino acids. From germline, CDR1 is MDHEN and CDR2 SYDVKM.

This clonotype was found many times. V gene TRBV29-1 combines with J gene TRBJ2-1, with a weak D call TRBD2 (5 bases). Germline lookup yields CDR1 SQVTM and CDR2 ANQGSEA. V was shortened by 3 bases and J by 0 bases, with 9 bases between the two germline ends. This CDR3 spans 14 amino acids. This CDR3 reads CSVEGGGSYNEQFF. In nucleotides, the CDR3 is TGCAGCGTTGAGGGCGGAGGCTCCTACAATGAGCAGTTCTTC.

In its sample, this clonotype was seen a few times. V gene TRBV9 combines with J gene TRBJ1-5, with no clear D. Germline CDR1 and CDR2: SGDLS and YYNGEE. Trimming left V 3 bases short and J 3 bases short, with 13 bases between. The CDR3 is 15 residues long. CDR3 residues: CASSATASYNQPQHF. CDR3 nucleotide sequence: TGTGCCAGCAGCGCGACGGCCTCATACAATCAGCCCCAGCATTTT.

This clonotype was picked up a small number of times. The chain links TRBV12-3 or TRBV12-4 to TRBJ2-6; D is unresolved. Trimming removed 5 bases at V and 1 base at J, with 15 bases between. The CDR3 runs to 17 residues. CDR3 in DNA: TGTGCCAGCAGTCCCCCAAGAGCAAGATCTGGGGCCAACGTCCTGACTTTC. Residues: CASSPPRARSGANVLTF.

This chain links TRBV27 with TRBJ1-1; D gene ambiguous. Trimming left V 8 bases short and J 8 bases short, with 15 bases between. Per germline, CDR1 MNHEY and CDR2 SMNVEV (reference sequence). The CDR3 spans 12 residues. The CDR3 reads CASSERDIEAFF. The CDR3 coding sequence is TGTGCCAGCTCAGAGAGGGATATCGAAGCTTTCTTT.

The rearrangement uses TRBV5-6 and TRBJ2-1; D is ambiguous. The end of the DNA aligns better with TRBJ2-5, so the J call may be wrong. From germline, CDR1 is SGHDT and CDR2 YYEEEE. The CDR3 runs 15 residues. Here the CDR3 reads CASSFMAPGEETQYF. The CDR3 DNA sequence: TGTGCCAGCAGCTTCATGGCCCCGGGCGAAGAGACCCAGTACTTC.

The chain joins TRBV20-1 to TRBJ2-7; D is perhaps TRBD2 (6 bases). Trimming took off 4 bases at V and 0 bases at J, with 13 bases between the two ends. Germline V gene sequence: CDR1 DFQATT, CDR2 SNEGSKA (reference sequence). The CDR3 extends over 14 amino acids. CDR3 amino acids: CSAKVRGNSYEQYF. CDR3 coding DNA: TGCAGTGCTAAGGTTCGCGGGAACTCCTACGAGCAGTACTTC.

The V call is TRBV12-3 or TRBV12-4, the J call TRBJ2-1; possibly TRBD2 for D (5 bases). This CDR3 region has 18 residues. Trimming shortened V by 1 base and J by 0 bases, and 16 bases separated the two germline ends. Written as DNA, the CDR3 is TGTGCCAGCAGTTTAGACGGGAACCCCCGGAGCTCCTACAATGAGCAGTTCTTC. Translation gives CASSLDGNPRSSYNEQFF.

Details on this clonotype: A read error may be the cause here, since a much bigger clone is one base away. The V and J genes are TRBV20-1 and TRBJ2-3; 9 nucleotides agree with TRBD2. CDR1 DFQATT and CDR2 SNEGSKA come from the germline V gene (reference sequence). The CDR3 is 15 residues long. CDR3 protein: CSARKGLAPTHTQYF. CDR3 in DNA: TGCAGTGCTAGAAAGGGACTAGCTCCCACACATACGCAGTATTTT.

This clonotype was observed a few times. The genes are TRBV12-3 or TRBV12-4 and TRBJ2-5, with TRBD1 matching over 8 bases. The V gene end was trimmed by 5 bases and the J gene end by 5 bases; junction bases not matched to a gene: 4. CDR3 length: 13 amino acids. The CDR3 DNA sequence: TGTGCCAGCAGTACATGGACAGGGGAGACCCAGTACTTC. This translates into CASSTWTGETQYF.

The V call is TRBV29-1, the J call TRBJ2-7; TRBD2 matches at 7 bases. The CDR3 totals 15 residues. The V gene end was trimmed by 1 base and the J gene end by 1 base; junction bases not matched to a gene: 7. Germline V gene sequence: CDR1 SQVTM, CDR2 ANQGSEA. The CDR3 sequence is CSVEGLADRSYEQYF. The CDR3 region has the DNA TGCAGCGTTGAAGGTCTAGCGGATCGGTCCTACGAGCAGTACTTC.

There are a few counts of this clonotype. This chain uses TRBV28 with TRBJ1-4; weak D call: TRBD1 (5 bases). CDR3 size: 14 residues. Germline CDR1 reads MDHEN; CDR2 reads SYDVKM. V gave up 7 bases and J gave up 3 bases, with 12 bases separating them. Written as DNA, the CDR3 is TGTGCCAGCACCAGGGTTCTGGCTAATGAAAAACTGTTTTTT. It specifies CASTRVLANEKLFF.

This clonotype was counted a few times. The V gene is TRBV28, the J gene TRBJ2-5, with D unresolved. Trimming removed 5 bases at V and 1 base at J, with 11 bases between. Germline V gene data show CDR1 as MDHEN and CDR2 as SYDVKM. The CDR3 sequence is 14 residues long. The CDR3 bases are TGTGCCAGCAGTGGATTCCCTGTCCAAGAGACCCAGTACTTC. Translated, it gives CASSGFPVQETQYF. The full variable domain, its missing parts supplied by reference TRBV28 and TRBJ2-5, is DVKVTQSSRYLVKRTGEKVFLECVQDMDHENMFWYRQDPGLGLRLIYFSYDVKMKEKGDIPEGYSVSREKKERFSLILESASTNQTSMYLCASSGFPVQETQYFGPGTRLLVL.

This clonotype was counted only a few times. V is TRBV5-1 and J is TRBJ2-7, with D uncertain. Germline assignment: CDR1 SGHRS and CDR2 YFSETQ. The CDR3 extends over 16 amino acids. Trimming pared 0 bases from V and 0 bases from J, leaving 13 bases between. The CDR3, as DNA: TGCGCCAGCAGCTTGGGGGATGCTAGGAGCTCCTACGAGCAGTACTTC. This translates into CASSLGDARSSYEQYF.

V gene TRBV7-2 combines with J gene TRBJ2-5, with 9 bases matching TRBD2. The DNA end favors TRBJ2-1, so the J call may be wrong. Germline loops: CDR1 SGHTA, CDR2 FQGNSA. This CDR3 has 14 amino acids. In nucleotides, the CDR3 is TGTGCCAGCAGCCGCGGACTAGCGAGGGTTGAGCAGTTCTTC. Its protein is CASSRGLARVEQFF.

The CDR3 region is CASSYQGSQETQYF. In DNA, the CDR3 is TGTGCCAGCAGCTATCAGGGGTCCCAAGAGACCCAGTACTTC. The V and J genes are TRBV7-2 and TRBJ2-5; a possible D gene is TRBD1 (6 bases). Germline V gene lookup returns CDR1 SGHTA and CDR2 FQGNSA. The ends were cut back, 4 bases at V and 1 base at J, with 10 bases in the middle. There are 14 residues in the CDR3.